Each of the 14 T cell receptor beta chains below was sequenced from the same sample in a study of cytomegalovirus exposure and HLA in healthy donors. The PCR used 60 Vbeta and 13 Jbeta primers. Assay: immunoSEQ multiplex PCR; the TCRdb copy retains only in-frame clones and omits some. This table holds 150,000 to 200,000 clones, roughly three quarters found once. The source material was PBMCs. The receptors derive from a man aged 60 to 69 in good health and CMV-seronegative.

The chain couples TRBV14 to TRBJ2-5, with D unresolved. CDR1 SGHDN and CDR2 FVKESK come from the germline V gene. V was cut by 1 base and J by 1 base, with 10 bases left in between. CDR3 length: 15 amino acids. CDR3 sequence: CASSQGGSPQETQYF. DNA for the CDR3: TGTGCCAGCAGCCAAGGAGGTTCTCCCCAAGAGACCCAGTACTTC.

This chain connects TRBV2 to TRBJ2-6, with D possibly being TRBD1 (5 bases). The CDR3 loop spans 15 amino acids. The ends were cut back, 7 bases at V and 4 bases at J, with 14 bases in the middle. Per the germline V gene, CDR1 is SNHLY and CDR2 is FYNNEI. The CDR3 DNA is TGTGCCAGCACTGCAGGGATCCCCGGGGCCAACGTCCTGACTTTC. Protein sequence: CASTAGIPGANVLTF.

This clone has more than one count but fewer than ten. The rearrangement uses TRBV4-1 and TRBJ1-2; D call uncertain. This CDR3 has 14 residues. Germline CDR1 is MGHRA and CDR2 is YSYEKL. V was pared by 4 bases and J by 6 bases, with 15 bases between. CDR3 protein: CASSPREGVDGYTF. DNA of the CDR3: TGCGCCAGCAGCCCCCGGGAAGGAGTTGATGGCTACACCTTC.

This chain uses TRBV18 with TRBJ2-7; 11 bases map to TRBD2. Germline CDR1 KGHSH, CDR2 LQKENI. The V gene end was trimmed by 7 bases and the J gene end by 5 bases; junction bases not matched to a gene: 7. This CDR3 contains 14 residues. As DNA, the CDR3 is TGTGCCAGCTGTAGACTAGCGGGGTGCGACGAGCAGTACTTC. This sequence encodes CASCRLAGCDEQYF.

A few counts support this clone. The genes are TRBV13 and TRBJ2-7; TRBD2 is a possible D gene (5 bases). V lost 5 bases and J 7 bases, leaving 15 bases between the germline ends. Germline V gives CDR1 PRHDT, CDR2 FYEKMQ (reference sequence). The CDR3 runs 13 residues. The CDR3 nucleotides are TGTGCCAGCAGCCTTTATAGTACGGGGGAGCAGTACTTC. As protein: CASSLYSTGEQYF.

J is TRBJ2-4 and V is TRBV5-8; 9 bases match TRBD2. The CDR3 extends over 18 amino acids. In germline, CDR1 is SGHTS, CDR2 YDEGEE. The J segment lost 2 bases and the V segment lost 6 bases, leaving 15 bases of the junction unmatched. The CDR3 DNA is TGTGCCAGCATGTGGGCGGGAGGGCCAGTTTTAACCAAAAACATTCAGTACTTC. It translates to CASMWAGGPVLTKNIQYF.

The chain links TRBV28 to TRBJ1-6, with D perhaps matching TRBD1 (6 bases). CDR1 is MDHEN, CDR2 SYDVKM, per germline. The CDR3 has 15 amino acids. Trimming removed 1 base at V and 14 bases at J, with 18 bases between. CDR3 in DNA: TGTGCCAGCAGTTTATCTTACAGGGCAATTCAAGCCCTCCACTTT. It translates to CASSLSYRAIQALHF.

In DNA form, the CDR3 reads TGTGCCAGCAGACAAATAGCGGGGGGCCCTCGGAAGACCCAGTACTTC. It specifies CASRQIAGGPRKTQYF. The rearrangement uses TRBV6-6 and TRBJ2-5; 10 bases are shared with TRBD2. CDR1 and CDR2 (germline): MNHNY, SVGAGI (reference sequence). The CDR3 runs 16 residues. The junction had 13 bases not matched to a gene; V was cut back by 6 bases and J by 6 bases.

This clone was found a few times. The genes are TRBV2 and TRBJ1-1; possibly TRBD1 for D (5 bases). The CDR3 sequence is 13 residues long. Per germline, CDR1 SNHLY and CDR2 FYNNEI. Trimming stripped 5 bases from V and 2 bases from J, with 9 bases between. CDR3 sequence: CASSWTTNTEAFF. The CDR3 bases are TGTGCCAGCAGTTGGACAACCAACACTGAAGCTTTCTTT.

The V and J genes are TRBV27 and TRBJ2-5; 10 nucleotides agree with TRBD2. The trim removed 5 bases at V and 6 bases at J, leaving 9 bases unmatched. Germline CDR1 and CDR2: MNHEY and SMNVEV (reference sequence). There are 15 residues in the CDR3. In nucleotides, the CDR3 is TGTGCCAGCAGTCCCGCCCTAGCGGGAGTACAGACCCAGTACTTC. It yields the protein CASSPALAGVQTQYF.

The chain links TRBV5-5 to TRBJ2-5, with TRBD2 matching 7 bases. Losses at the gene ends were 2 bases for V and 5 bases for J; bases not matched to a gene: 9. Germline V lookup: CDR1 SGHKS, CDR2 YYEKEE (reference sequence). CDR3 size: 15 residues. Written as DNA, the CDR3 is TGTGCCAGCAGCTTTAACAACGGGAGGACGGAGACCCAGTACTTC. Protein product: CASSFNNGRTETQYF. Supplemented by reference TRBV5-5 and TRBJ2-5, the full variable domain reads DAGVTQSPTHLIKTRGQQVTLRCSPISGHKSVSWYQQVLGQGPQFIFQYYEKEERGRGNFPDRFSARQFPNYSSELNVNALLLGDSALYLCASSFNNGRTETQYFGPGTRLLVL.

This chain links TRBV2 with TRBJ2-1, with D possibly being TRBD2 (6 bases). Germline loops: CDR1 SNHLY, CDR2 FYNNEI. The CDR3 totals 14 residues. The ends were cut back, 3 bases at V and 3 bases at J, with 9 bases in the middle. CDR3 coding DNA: TGTGCCAGCAGTGACGGGACTTTCTACAATGAGCAGTTCTTC. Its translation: CASSDGTFYNEQFF.

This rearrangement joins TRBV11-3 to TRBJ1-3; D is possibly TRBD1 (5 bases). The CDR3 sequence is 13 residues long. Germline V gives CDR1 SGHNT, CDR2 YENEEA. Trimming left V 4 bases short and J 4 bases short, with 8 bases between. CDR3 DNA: TGTGCCAGCAGCTCAGGACAAGGAAACACCATATATTTT. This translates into CASSSGQGNTIYF. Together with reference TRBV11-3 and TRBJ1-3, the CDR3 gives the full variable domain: EAGVVQSPRYKIIEKKQPVAFWCNPISGHNTLYWYLQNLGQGPELLIRYENEEAVDDSQLPKDRFSAERLKGVDSTLKIQPAELGDSAVYLCASSSGQGNTIYFGEGSWLTVV.

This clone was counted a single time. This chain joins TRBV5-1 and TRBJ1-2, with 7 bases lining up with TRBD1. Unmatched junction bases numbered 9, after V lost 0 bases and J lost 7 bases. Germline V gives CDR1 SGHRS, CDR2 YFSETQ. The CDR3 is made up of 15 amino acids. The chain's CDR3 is CASSLGDSMIGGYTF. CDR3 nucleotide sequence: TGCGCCAGCAGCTTGGGGGACAGTATGATCGGTGGCTACACCTTC.